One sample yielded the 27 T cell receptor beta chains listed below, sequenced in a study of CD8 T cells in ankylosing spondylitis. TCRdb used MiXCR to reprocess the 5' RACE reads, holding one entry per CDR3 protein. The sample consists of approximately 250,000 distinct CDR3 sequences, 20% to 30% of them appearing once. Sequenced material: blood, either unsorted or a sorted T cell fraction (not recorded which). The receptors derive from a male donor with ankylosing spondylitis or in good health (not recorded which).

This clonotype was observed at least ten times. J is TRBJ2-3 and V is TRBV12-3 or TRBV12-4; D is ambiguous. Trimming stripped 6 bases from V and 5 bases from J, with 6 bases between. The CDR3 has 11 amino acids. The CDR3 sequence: CASSMGDTQYF. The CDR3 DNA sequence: TGTGCCAGCAGCATGGGAGATACGCAGTATTTT.

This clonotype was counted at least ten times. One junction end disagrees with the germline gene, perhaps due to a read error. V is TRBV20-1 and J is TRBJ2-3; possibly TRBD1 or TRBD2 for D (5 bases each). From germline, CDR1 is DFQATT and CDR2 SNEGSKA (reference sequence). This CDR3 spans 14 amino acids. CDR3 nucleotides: TGCAGTGCCAGAGGGGTTATGGGCACAGATACGCAGTATTTT. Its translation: CSARGVMGTDTQYF.

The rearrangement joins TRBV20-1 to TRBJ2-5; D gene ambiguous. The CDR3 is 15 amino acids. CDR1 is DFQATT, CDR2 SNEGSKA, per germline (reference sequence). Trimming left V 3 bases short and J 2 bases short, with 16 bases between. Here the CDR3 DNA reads TGCAGTGCTAGCGATCCTGTCAGGAAACAAGAGACCCAGTACTTC. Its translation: CSASDPVRKQETQYF.

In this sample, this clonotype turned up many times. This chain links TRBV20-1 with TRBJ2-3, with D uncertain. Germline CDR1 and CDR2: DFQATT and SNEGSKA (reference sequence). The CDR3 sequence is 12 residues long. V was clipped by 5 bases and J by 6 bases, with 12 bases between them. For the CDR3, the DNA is TGCAGTGCTCCTCACCCGGAGGATACGCAGTATTTT. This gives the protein CSAPHPEDTQYF.

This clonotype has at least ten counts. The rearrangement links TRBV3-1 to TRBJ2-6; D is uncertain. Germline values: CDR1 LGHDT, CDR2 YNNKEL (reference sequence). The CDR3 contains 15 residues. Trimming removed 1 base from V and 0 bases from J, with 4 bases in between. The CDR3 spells CASSQGSSGANVLTF. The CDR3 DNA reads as TGTGCCAGCAGCCAAGGGAGCTCTGGGGCCAACGTCCTGACTTTC.

This CDR3 reads CASSPPGLAGGKTQYF. Here the CDR3 DNA reads TGTGCCAGCAGTCCTCCCGGACTAGCGGGAGGAAAGACCCAGTACTTC. This sequence joins TRBV12-3 or TRBV12-4 and TRBJ2-5, with TRBD2 matching over 14 bases. The length of the CDR3 is 16 residues. V lost 5 bases and J lost 6; bases outside the gene matches: 8.

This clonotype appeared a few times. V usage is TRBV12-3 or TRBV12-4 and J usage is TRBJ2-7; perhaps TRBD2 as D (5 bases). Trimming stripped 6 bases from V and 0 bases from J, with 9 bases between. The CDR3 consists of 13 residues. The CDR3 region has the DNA TGTGCCAGCAGGAGGGTTTCCTCCTACGAGCAGTACTTC. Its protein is CASRRVSSYEQYF.

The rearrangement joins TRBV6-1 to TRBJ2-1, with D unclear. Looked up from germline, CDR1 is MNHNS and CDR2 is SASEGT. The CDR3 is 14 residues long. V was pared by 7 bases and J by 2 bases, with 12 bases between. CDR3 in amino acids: CASNRAPTYNEQFF. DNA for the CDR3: TGTGCCAGCAACAGAGCACCGACCTACAATGAGCAGTTCTTC.

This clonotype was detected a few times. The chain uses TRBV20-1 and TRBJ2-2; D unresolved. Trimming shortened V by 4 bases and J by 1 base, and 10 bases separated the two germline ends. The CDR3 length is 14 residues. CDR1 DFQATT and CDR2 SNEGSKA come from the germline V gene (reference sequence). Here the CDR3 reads CSAKTSGNTGELFF. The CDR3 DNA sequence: TGCAGTGCTAAGACCTCGGGGAACACCGGGGAGCTGTTTTTT.

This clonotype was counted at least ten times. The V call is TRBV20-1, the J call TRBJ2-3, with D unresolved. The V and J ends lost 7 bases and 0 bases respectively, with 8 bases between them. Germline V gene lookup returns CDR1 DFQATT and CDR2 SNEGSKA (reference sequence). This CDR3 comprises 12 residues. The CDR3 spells CSVAGSTDTQYF. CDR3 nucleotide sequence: TGCAGTGTGGCAGGAAGCACAGATACGCAGTATTTT.

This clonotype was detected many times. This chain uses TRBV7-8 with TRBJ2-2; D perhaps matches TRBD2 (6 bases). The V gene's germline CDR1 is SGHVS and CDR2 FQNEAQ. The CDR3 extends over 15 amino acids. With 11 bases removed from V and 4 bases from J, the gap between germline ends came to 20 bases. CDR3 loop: CAGTQGHNPTGELFF. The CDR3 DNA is TGTGCCGGGACTCAAGGACATAATCCCACCGGGGAGCTGTTTTTT. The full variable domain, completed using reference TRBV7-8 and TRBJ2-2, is GAGVSQSPRYKVAKRGQDVALRCDPISGHVSLFWYQQALGQGPEFLTYFQNEAQLDKSGLPSDRFFAERPEGSVSTLKIQRTQQEDSAVYLCAGTQGHNPTGELFFGEGSRLTVL.

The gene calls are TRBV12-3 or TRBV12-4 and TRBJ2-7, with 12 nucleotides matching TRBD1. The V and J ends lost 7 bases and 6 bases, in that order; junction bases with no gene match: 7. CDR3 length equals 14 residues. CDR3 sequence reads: CASTKGQGAREQYF. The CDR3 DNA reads TGTGCCAGCACCAAGGGACAGGGGGCCCGCGAGCAGTACTTC.

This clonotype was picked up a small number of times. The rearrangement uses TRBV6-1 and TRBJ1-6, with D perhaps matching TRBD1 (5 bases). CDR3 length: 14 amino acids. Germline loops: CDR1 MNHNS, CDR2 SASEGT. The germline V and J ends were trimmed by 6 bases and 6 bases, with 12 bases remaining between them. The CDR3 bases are TGTGCCAGCAGCAGGGACCGTAGTAATTCACCCCTCCACTTT. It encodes CASSRDRSNSPLHF.

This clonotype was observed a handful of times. The CDR3, as DNA: TGTGCCATCAGTGTGGGACAGGGCGACTCTGGGGCCAACGTCCTGACTTTC. It encodes CAISVGQGDSGANVLTF. V is TRBV10-3 and J is TRBJ2-6; 9 bases are a match to TRBD1. The V and J ends lost 4 bases and 0 bases, in that order; junction bases with no gene match: 4. This CDR3 has 17 residues. CDR1 ENHRY and CDR2 SYGVKD come from the germline V gene.

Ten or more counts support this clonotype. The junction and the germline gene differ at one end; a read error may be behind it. The CDR3 DNA follows: TGCAGTGCCAGAGTCGGGGGGTCCTACAATGAGCAGTTCTTC. It is translated as CSARVGGSYNEQFF. The rearrangement joins TRBV20-1 to TRBJ2-1, with 7 positions matching TRBD2. Germline V gene sequence: CDR1 DFQATT, CDR2 SNEGSKA (reference sequence). The CDR3 loop spans 14 amino acids.

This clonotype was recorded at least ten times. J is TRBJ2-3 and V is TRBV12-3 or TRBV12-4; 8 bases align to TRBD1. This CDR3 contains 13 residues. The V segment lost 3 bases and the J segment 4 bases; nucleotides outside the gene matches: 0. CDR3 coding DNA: TGTGCCAGCAGTTTGACAGGGGCAGATACGCAGTATTTT. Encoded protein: CASSLTGADTQYF.

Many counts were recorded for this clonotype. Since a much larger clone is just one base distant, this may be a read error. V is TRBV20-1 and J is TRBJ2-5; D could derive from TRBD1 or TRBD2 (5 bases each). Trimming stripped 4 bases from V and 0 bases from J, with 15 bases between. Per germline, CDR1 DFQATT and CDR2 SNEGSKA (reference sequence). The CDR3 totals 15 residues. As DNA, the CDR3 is TGCAGTGCTAAAGGAAGAGTGGGGGACCAAGAGACCCAGTACTTC. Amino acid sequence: CSAKGRVGDQETQYF.

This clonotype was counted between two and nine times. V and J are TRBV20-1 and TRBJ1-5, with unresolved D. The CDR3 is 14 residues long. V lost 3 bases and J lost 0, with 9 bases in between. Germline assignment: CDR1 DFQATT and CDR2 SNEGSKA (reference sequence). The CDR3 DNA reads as TGCAGTGCTAGGCGACGGGATAGCAATCAGCCCCAGCATTTT. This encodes CSARRRDSNQPQHF.

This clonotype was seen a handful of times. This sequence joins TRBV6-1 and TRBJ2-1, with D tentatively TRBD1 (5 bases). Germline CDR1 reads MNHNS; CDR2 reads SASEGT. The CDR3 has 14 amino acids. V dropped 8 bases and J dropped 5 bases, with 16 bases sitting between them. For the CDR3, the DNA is TGTGCCAGCGCGGTCAGGGTATTCGACAATGAGCAGTTCTTC. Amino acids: CASAVRVFDNEQFF.

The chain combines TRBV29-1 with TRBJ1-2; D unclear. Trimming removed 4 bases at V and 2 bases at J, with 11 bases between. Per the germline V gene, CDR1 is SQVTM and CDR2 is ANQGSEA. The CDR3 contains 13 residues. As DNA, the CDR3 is TGCAGCGTTGTAAGGAAGGAAAACTATGGCTACACCTTC. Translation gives CSVVRKENYGYTF.

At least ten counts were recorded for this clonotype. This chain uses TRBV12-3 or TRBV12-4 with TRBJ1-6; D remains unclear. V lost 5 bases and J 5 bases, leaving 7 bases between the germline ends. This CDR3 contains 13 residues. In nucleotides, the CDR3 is TGTGCCAGCAGTCAGGCCGATAATTCACCCCTCCACTTT. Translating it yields CASSQADNSPLHF.

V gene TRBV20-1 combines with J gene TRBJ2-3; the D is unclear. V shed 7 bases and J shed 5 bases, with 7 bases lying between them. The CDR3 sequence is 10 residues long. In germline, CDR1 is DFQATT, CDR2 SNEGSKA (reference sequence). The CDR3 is CSGVKDTQYF. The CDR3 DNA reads TGCAGTGGGGTTAAAGATACGCAGTATTTT.

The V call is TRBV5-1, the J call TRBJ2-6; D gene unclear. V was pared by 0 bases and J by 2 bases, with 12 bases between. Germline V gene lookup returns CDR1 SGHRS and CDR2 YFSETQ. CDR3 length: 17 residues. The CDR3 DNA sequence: TGCGCCAGCAGCTTGGCTCCGGTTGGAACTGGGGCCAACGTCCTGACTTTC. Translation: CASSLAPVGTGANVLTF.

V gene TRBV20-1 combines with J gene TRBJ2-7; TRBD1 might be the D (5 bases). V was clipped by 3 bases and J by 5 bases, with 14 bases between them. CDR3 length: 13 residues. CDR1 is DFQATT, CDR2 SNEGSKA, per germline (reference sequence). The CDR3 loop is CSASRDLRNEQYF. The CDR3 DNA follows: TGCAGTGCTAGCAGGGATCTCAGGAACGAGCAGTACTTC.

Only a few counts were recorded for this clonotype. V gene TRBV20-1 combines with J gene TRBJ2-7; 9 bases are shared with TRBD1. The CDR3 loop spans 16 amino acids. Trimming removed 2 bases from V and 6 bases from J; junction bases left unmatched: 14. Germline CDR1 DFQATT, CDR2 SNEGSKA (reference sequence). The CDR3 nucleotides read TGCAGTGCTAGACCACCCCTGGGACAGGGAAGTGGCGAGCAGTACTTC. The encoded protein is CSARPPLGQGSGEQYF.

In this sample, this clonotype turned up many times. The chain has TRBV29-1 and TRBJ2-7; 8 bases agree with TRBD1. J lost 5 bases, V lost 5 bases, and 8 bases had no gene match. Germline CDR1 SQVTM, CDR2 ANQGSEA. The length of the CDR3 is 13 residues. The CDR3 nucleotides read TGCAGCGTTAGGTCCAGGGGGCAGAACGAGCAGTACTTC. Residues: CSVRSRGQNEQYF.

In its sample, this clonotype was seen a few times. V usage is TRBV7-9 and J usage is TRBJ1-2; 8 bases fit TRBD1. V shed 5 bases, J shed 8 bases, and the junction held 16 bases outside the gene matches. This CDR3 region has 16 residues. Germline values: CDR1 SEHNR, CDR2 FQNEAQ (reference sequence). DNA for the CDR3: TGTGCCAGCAGCACCGACGGACAGGGCGGGAGAAGGGGCTACACCTTC. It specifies CASSTDGQGGRRGYTF.